Included here is one TCR beta chain sequence, with context. The data originate from a study of blood T cell repertoires in COVID-19. This table comes from immunoSEQ multiplex PCR, and its TCRdb copy is limited to in-frame clones, with some not included. Of fewer than 250,000 clones listed, 84% are singletons. Germline V gives CDR1 MNHNY, CDR2 SVGAGI (reference sequence). Germline trimming cut 6 bases from V and 10 bases from J; bases unmatched to any gene: 6. This CDR3 region has 13 residues. V gene TRBV6-6 combines with J gene TRBJ2-2; 9 positions agree with TRBD2. Input material: peripheral blood. The sequence was obtained from a man aged 50 to 59 with acute or convalescent COVID-19. CDR3 nucleotide sequence: TGTGCCAGCAGAGCGACTAGCGGCTTGGAGCTGTTTTTT. Translating gives CASRATSGLELFF.